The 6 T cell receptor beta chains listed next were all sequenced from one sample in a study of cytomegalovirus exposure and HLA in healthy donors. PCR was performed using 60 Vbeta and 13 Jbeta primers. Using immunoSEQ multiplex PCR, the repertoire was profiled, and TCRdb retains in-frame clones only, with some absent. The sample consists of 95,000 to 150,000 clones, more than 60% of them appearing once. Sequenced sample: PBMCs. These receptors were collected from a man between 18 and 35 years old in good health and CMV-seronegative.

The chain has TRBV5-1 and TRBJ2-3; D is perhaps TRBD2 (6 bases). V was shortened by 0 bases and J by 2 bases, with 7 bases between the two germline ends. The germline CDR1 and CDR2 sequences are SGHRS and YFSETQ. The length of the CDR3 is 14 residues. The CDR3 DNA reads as TGCGCCAGCAGCTTGGGCGGGGTCACAGATACGCAGTATTTT. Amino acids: CASSLGGVTDTQYF.

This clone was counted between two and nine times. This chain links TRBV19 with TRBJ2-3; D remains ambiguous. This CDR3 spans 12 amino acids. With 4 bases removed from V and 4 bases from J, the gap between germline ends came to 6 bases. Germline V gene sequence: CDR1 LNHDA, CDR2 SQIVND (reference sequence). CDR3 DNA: TGTGCCAGTAGTACCGGGTCAGATACGCAGTATTTT. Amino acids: CASSTGSDTQYF.

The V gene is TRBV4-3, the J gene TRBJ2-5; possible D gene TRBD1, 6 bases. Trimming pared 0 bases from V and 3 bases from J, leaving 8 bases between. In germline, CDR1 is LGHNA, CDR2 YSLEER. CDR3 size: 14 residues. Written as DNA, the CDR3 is TGCGCCAGCAGCCAAGAGGACAGTAAAGAGACCCAGTACTTC. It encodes CASSQEDSKETQYF.

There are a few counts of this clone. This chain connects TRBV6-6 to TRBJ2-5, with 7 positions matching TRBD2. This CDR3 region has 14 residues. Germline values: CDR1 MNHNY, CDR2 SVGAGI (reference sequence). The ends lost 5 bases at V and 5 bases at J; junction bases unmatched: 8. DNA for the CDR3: TGTGCCAGCAGTAAAGGAACTAGCGATGAGACCCAGTACTTC. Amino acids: CASSKGTSDETQYF.

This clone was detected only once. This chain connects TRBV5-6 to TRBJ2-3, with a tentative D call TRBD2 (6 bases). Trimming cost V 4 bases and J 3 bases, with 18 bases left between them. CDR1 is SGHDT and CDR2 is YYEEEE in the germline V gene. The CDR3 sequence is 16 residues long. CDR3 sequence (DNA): TGTGCCAGCAGCCCCGTTCGGGGGTCGAAAACAGATACGCAGTATTTT. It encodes CASSPVRGSKTDTQYF.

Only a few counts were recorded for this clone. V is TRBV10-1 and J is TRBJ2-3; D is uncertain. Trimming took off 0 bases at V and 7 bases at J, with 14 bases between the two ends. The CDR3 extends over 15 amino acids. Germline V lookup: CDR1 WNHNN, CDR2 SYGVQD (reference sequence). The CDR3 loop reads CASSESGRMIYTQYF. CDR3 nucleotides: TGCGCCAGCAGTGAGTCGGGCCGAATGATCTATACGCAGTATTTT.